Each of the 22 T cell receptor beta chains below was sequenced from the same sample in a study of T-cell memory formation after mild COVID-19. Via MiXCR, TCRdb re-called the 5' RACE reads, giving one row per CDR3 protein. The sample contains about 560,000 distinct CDR3 sequences, around 15% of which appear only once. The sample taken for sequencing was PBMCs or a T cell subset sorted from them (not recorded which). Receptors were obtained from an adult woman who had mild COVID-19 (a few samples of this study predate the infection). Cell type and time point are not known.

This clonotype was counted between two and nine times. The V gene is TRBV6-6, the J gene TRBJ1-1; TRBD1 might be the D (5 bases). From germline, CDR1 is MNHNY and CDR2 SVGAGI (reference sequence). There are 12 residues in the CDR3. Trimming took off 7 bases at V and 10 bases at J, with 16 bases between the two ends. CDR3: CASNVEGSGAFF. The CDR3 region has the DNA TGTGCCAGCAATGTCGAGGGGTCGGGAGCTTTCTTT.

The rearrangement joins TRBV2 to TRBJ1-6, with 8 bases fitting TRBD1. Trimming removed 0 bases from V and 9 bases from J; junction bases left unmatched: 4. Germline V gives CDR1 SNHLY, CDR2 FYNNEI. The CDR3 sequence is 15 residues long. CDR3 sequence reads: CASSEAATGVSPLHF. DNA of the CDR3: TGTGCCAGCAGTGAAGCGGCGACAGGGGTTTCACCCCTCCACTTT.

This clonotype was seen many times. Sequence at one end of the junction differs from germline and may be a read error. The chain links TRBV5-1 to TRBJ2-7; no definite D call. Germline CDR1 is SGHRS and CDR2 is YFSETQ. The CDR3 loop spans 13 amino acids. The CDR3 loop is CASSLGAGYEQYF. CDR3 sequence (DNA): TGTGCCAGCAGCTTAGGAGCAGGCTACGAGCAGTACTTC.

This chain connects TRBV7-9 to TRBJ2-1, with 9 bases that match TRBD1. Germline V gene lookup returns CDR1 SEHNR and CDR2 FQNEAQ (reference sequence). The CDR3 has 14 residues. V was clipped by 5 bases and J by 8 bases; unmatched bases: 7. The CDR3 sequence: CASSPDRGADEQFF. The CDR3 region has the DNA TGTGCCAGCAGCCCGGACAGGGGAGCCGATGAGCAGTTCTTC.

The rearrangement uses TRBV7-2 and TRBJ2-1, with D possibly matching TRBD2 (7 bases). This CDR3 spans 17 amino acids. Germline CDR1 reads SGHTA; CDR2 reads FQGNSA. Trimming left V 5 bases short and J 7 bases short, with 24 bases between. The CDR3 region has the DNA TGTGCCAGCAGCCACAGGCAGGGGAGGGCCATTTGGAATGAGCAGTTCTTC. Protein: CASSHRQGRAIWNEQFF. Based on the CDR3 plus reference TRBV7-2 and TRBJ2-1, the full variable domain is GAGVSQSPSNKVTEKGKDVELRCDPISGHTALYWYRQSLGQGLEFLIYFQGNSAPDKSGLPSDRFSAERTGGSVSTLTIQRTQQEDSAVYLCASSHRQGRAIWNEQFFGPGTRLTVL.

This clonotype has just a few counts. This chain connects TRBV10-3 to TRBJ1-3; D is possibly TRBD1 (5 bases). From germline, CDR1 is ENHRY and CDR2 SYGVKD. V lost 4 bases to trimming and J lost 5 bases, with 15 bases between them. The CDR3 is 15 residues long. The CDR3 DNA sequence: TGTGCCATCAGTGCTGGTGAAGGGGCCAGAAACACCATATATTTT. Protein product: CAISAGEGARNTIYF.

The chain uses TRBV12-3 or TRBV12-4 and TRBJ1-6, with TRBD1 as a possible D gene (6 bases). The ends were cut back, 2 bases at V and 7 bases at J, with 12 bases in the middle. This CDR3 comprises 15 residues. The CDR3 loop reads CASSLSGQGNSPLHF. In nucleotides, the CDR3 is TGTGCCAGCAGTTTATCGGGACAAGGGAATTCACCCCTCCACTTT.

The V call is TRBV6-2 or TRBV6-3, the J call TRBJ2-1; 14 nucleotides match TRBD2. The germline V gene encodes CDR1 MNHEY and CDR2 SVGEGT. With 5 bases clipped from V and 6 bases from J, the junction kept 6 bases outside the gene matches. The CDR3 is made up of 16 amino acids. The CDR3: CASSGTSGSPPNEQFF. CDR3 sequence (DNA): TGTGCCAGCAGTGGGACTAGCGGGAGTCCCCCCAATGAGCAGTTCTTC.

The chain employs TRBV7-8 and TRBJ2-5, with TRBD2 as a possible D gene (6 bases). The CDR3 covers 14 residues. Germline V gene data show CDR1 as SGHVS and CDR2 as FQNEAQ. Trimming removed 5 bases from V and 7 bases from J, with 17 bases in between. CDR3 amino acids: CASSPDWTEGTQYF. The CDR3 DNA is TGTGCCAGCAGCCCTGATTGGACGGAGGGGACCCAGTACTTC.

This clonotype was seen a few times. The genes are TRBV12-3 or TRBV12-4 and TRBJ2-1; TRBD2 agrees at 8 bases. V was pared by 7 bases and J by 6 bases, with 11 bases of the junction left unmatched. The CDR3 sequence is 15 residues long. CDR3: CASTVQAGGLNEQFF. DNA for the CDR3: TGTGCCAGCACCGTCCAGGCGGGAGGCCTCAATGAGCAGTTCTTC.

This clonotype occurred a few times. J is TRBJ1-1 and V is TRBV27; weak D call: TRBD1 (5 bases). Per the germline V gene, CDR1 is MNHEY and CDR2 is SMNVEV (reference sequence). The CDR3 contains 15 residues. V lost 2 bases to trimming and J lost 8 bases, with 18 bases between them. CDR3 nucleotides: TGTGCCAGCAGTTTAGTTATCGGGACGACTGGGGAAGCTTTCTTT. This gives the protein CASSLVIGTTGEAFF.

This clonotype was recorded at least ten times. V and J are TRBV7-9 and TRBJ1-2; no definite D call. Germline V lookup: CDR1 SEHNR, CDR2 FQNEAQ (reference sequence). V shed 1 base and J shed 4 bases, with 4 bases lying between them. The CDR3 has 12 residues. The CDR3 DNA reads as TGTGCCAGCAGCTTAGGGGTCTATGGCTACACCTTC. Protein: CASSLGVYGYTF.

This clonotype showed up just a few times. The rearrangement uses TRBV7-3 and TRBJ1-1; D uncertain. This CDR3 contains 13 residues. CDR1 is SGHTA and CDR2 is FQGTGA in the germline V gene. Trimming shortened V by 2 bases and J by 5 bases, and 9 bases separated the two germline ends. CDR3 region: CASSLFSGTEAFF. CDR3 nucleotide sequence: TGTGCCAGCAGCTTATTTTCGGGGACTGAAGCTTTCTTT.

In its sample, this clonotype was seen many times. V is TRBV7-6 and J is TRBJ2-5; TRBD2 might be the D (6 bases). The V gene lost 2 bases and the J gene lost 3 bases, with 7 bases spanning the gap. The CDR3 totals 13 residues. Germline V gives CDR1 SGHVS, CDR2 FNYEAQ. The CDR3 nucleotides read TGTGCCAGCAGCTTACGCGGGGAAGAGACCCAGTACTTC. As protein: CASSLRGEETQYF.

This clonotype has more than one count but fewer than ten. This rearrangement joins TRBV19 to TRBJ1-5, with D unresolved. CDR3 size: 15 residues. Germline CDR1 reads LNHDA; CDR2 reads SQIVND (reference sequence). Trimming stripped 8 bases from V and 0 bases from J, with 14 bases between. The CDR3 here is CASEPGVYSNQPQHF. In DNA form, the CDR3 reads TGTGCCAGTGAACCAGGCGTCTATAGCAATCAGCCCCAGCATTTT.

The gene calls are TRBV24-1 and TRBJ2-2, with D tentatively TRBD1 or TRBD2 (6 bases each). Germline values: CDR1 KGHDR, CDR2 SFDVKD. There are 17 residues in the CDR3. Trimming removed 2 bases at V and 6 bases at J, with 18 bases between. The CDR3 DNA sequence: TGTGCCACCAGTGATTCCCTTCGTAAGGGGGGATCCGGGGAGCTGTTTTTT. It encodes CATSDSLRKGGSGELFF.

This clonotype was observed a few times. V gene TRBV7-6 combines with J gene TRBJ1-4; D is perhaps TRBD1 (6 bases). The germline V gene has CDR1 SGHVS and CDR2 FNYEAQ. V was pared by 0 bases and J by 7 bases, with 12 bases between. This CDR3 comprises 15 residues. Here the CDR3 reads CASSLAPGGLEKLFF. The CDR3 DNA is TGTGCCAGCAGCTTAGCGCCTGGGGGGCTTGAAAAACTGTTTTTT.

The chain employs TRBV5-4 and TRBJ2-5; D call uncertain. This CDR3 is 11 amino acids long. Germline CDR1 is SGHNT and CDR2 is YYREEE (reference sequence). V lost 6 bases and J 5 bases, leaving 8 bases between the germline ends. The CDR3 DNA sequence: TGTGCCAGCACCTCCGGGGAGACCCAGTACTTC. Its protein product is CASTSGETQYF.

The V gene is TRBV20-1, the J gene TRBJ1-5; D not resolved. The CDR3 is 16 amino acids. Germline-derived CDR1 and CDR2 are DFQATT and SNEGSKA (reference sequence). The V end was cut by 0 bases, the J end by 3 bases, with 15 bases between. The CDR3 region is CSARDEGRGFNQPQHF. In nucleotides, the CDR3 is TGCAGTGCTAGAGATGAAGGCAGAGGATTCAATCAGCCCCAGCATTTT.

V and J are TRBV5-1 and TRBJ2-5; the D gene is possibly TRBD2 (6 bases). Trimming pared 3 bases from V and 5 bases from J, leaving 17 bases between. Germline V gene data show CDR1 as SGHRS and CDR2 as YFSETQ. The CDR3 sequence is 15 residues long. The CDR3 loop is CASSSTEEGEETQYF. CDR3 nucleotide sequence: TGCGCCAGCAGCTCAACTGAGGAGGGTGAGGAGACCCAGTACTTC.

V and J are TRBV29-1 and TRBJ2-3; 9 nucleotides line up with TRBD1. This CDR3 has 14 amino acids. Germline loops: CDR1 SQVTM, CDR2 ANQGSEA. V shed 4 bases and J 5 bases; nucleotides not matched to a gene: 7. The CDR3 coding sequence is TGCAGCGTTGTAATCGGACAGGGGATAGATACGCAGTATTTT. Translating gives CSVVIGQGIDTQYF.

This chain joins TRBV6-5 and TRBJ1-2, with D possibly being TRBD1 (5 bases). This CDR3 has 11 amino acids. The germline V gene has CDR1 MNHEY and CDR2 SVGAGI. The CDR3 DNA follows: TGTGCTACAGGAACTAACTATGGCTACACCTTC. Translated, it gives CATGTNYGYTF.